A selection of T cell receptor beta chains follows, all from one sample in a study of early T cells in non-severe SARS-CoV-2 infection. TCRdb re-called the 5' RACE reads with MiXCR, one entry per CDR3 protein. The sample lists 55,000 to 70,000 distinct CDR3 sequences, approximately 12% occurring once. The sample consisted of whole blood. Receptors were obtained from an adult who was a healthcare worker with PCR-confirmed SARS-CoV-2 infection or an uninfected control (not recorded which). The conserved cysteine and the conserved F or W are not part of the CDR3 here. Rows give clone size only sometimes, using once, few, many, or a class for an expanded clone.

J	size	V	CDR3
TRBJ2-5	NA	TRBV20-1	SARERETQY
TRBJ2-7	NA	TRBV9	ASSKLSGGSYEQY
TRBJ2-5	few	TRBV19	ASSELAWETQY
TRBJ1-4	NA	TRBV20-1	SAWQGREEKLF
TRBJ2-3	NA	TRBV7-3	ASSLAPGAADTQY
TRBJ2-2	many	TRBV12-3/TRBV12-4	ASRPTGTGRGGELF
TRBJ2-7	NA	TRBV20-1	SAPALTYEQY
TRBJ1-1	few	TRBV7-2	ASSLRYSGNTEAF
TRBJ2-3	few	TRBV2	ASSQSFTDTQY
TRBJ2-1	NA	TRBV29-1	SVKGVGSYNEQF
TRBJ1-5	NA	TRBV6-1	ASSEIVTGGLGQPQH
TRBJ2-2	NA	TRBV7-6	ASSLRTGENTGELF
TRBJ1-4	NA	TRBV29-1	SVEAGQGAEKLF
TRBJ2-7	many	TRBV19	ASSINLPYEQY
TRBJ2-4	NA	TRBV3-1	ASRDRKNIQY
TRBJ2-7	NA	TRBV28	ASGPIYEQY
TRBJ2-7	many	TRBV7-9	ASSLMGLAGANEQY
TRBJ2-2	few	TRBV7-9	ASSEAGGYSGELF
TRBJ1-1	few	TRBV10-1	ASSDPGQGDAEAF
TRBJ2-5	NA	TRBV7-2	ASSRRTGSEETQY
TRBJ1-1	NA	TRBV7-9	ASSSFVGEAF
TRBJ2-5	few	TRBV5-1	ASSLTPVGQETQY
TRBJ1-5	few	TRBV11-2	ASSLIRGQPQH
TRBJ1-2	medium-sized	TRBV20-1	SATIANYGYT
TRBJ1-1	many	TRBV6-6	ASSWGGNTEAF
TRBJ1-6	NA	TRBV5-5	ASSLMWAANSPLH
TRBJ2-7	many	TRBV12-3/TRBV12-4	ASQETAGALQY
TRBJ1-2	few	TRBV6-4	ASTDRPGGGYT
TRBJ2-7	few	TRBV7-8	ASTPSGTGLYEQY
TRBJ2-3	NA	TRBV10-3	AITKDPTDTQY
TRBJ2-5	few	TRBV5-5	ASSLGQNQETQY
TRBJ2-7	many	TRBV28	ATMGRREQY
TRBJ2-5	many	TRBV27	ASSLQGEETQY
TRBJ1-1	few	TRBV9	ASSVRTDLGEAF
TRBJ1-1	NA	TRBV6-5	ASTMTGDTEAF
TRBJ2-7	many	TRBV5-4	ASSGPAGAEQY
TRBJ1-1	few	TRBV5-1	ASSLLMNTEAF
TRBJ2-3	NA	TRBV29-1	SAPQGGGTDTQY
TRBJ1-1	many	TRBV7-9	ASFGGGEGTEAF
TRBJ1-3	many	TRBV6-5	ASTGSSGNTIY
TRBJ1-5	few	TRBV6-2/TRBV6-3	ASIAGGQGHQPQH
TRBJ2-7	NA	TRBV28	ASSLHYEQY
TRBJ1-5	NA	TRBV7-2	ASSLGRVSNQPQH
TRBJ2-3	few	TRBV14	ASSPTWGSTDTQY
TRBJ2-1	NA	TRBV2	ASKAGAAYNEQF
TRBJ2-3	NA	TRBV5-4	ASKRQGETDTQY
TRBJ2-7	many	TRBV11-2	ASSSRTGFLYEQY
TRBJ2-1	few	TRBV29-1	SVRGSTLSEQF
TRBJ1-6	NA	TRBV6-1	ASSEVGGFNSPLH
TRBJ1-4	many	TRBV29-1	SVEGQLNEKLF
TRBJ2-4	NA	TRBV20-1	SARQNAGTGLAKNIQY
TRBJ2-4	NA	TRBV7-9	ASSPSREGDKNIQY
TRBJ2-2	NA	TRBV9	ASSVTSGGSGELF